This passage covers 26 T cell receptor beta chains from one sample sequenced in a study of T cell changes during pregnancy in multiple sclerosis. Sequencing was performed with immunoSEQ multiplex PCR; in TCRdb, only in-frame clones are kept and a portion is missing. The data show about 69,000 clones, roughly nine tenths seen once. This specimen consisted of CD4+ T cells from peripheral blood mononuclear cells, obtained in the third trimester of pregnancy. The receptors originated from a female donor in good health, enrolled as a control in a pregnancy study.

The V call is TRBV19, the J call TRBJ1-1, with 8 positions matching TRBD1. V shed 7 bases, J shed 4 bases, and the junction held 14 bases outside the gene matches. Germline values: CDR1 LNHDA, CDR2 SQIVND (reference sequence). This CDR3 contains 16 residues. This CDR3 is CASTTGTGSLITEAFF. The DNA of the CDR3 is TGTGCCAGTACCACCGGGACAGGTTCGTTAATCACTGAAGCTTTCTTT.

The CDR3 coding sequence is TGCGCCAGCAGCCGGGATAGCGGTAGGGATGAGCAGTTCTTC. Translated: CASSRDSGRDEQFF. The chain employs TRBV5-1 and TRBJ2-1, with a possible D match to TRBD2 (6 bases). The CDR3 is 14 residues long. The germline V gene encodes CDR1 SGHRS and CDR2 YFSETQ. The V end lost 4 bases, the J end lost 8 bases, and 16 bases lay between the germline ends. Together with reference TRBV5-1 and TRBJ2-1, the CDR3 gives the full variable domain: KAGVTQTPRYLIKTRGQQVTLSCSPISGHRSVSWYQQTPGQGLQFLFEYFSETQRNKGNFPGRFSGRQFSNSRSEMNVSTLELGDSALYLCASSRDSGRDEQFFGPGTRLTVL.

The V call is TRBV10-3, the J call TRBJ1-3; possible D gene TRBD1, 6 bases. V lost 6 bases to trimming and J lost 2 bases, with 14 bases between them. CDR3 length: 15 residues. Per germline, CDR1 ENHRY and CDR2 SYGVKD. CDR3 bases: TGTGCCATCAGCGATACAGGGAAAGCTGGAAACACCATATATTTT. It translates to CAISDTGKAGNTIYF.

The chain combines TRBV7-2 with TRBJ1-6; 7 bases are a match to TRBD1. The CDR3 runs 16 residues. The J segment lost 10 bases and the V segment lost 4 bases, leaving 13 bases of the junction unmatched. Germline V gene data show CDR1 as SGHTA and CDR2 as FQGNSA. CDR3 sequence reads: CASSSNLGTVGSPLHF. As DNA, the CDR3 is TGTGCCAGCAGCTCCAATCTCGGGACAGTTGGGTCACCCCTCCACTTT.

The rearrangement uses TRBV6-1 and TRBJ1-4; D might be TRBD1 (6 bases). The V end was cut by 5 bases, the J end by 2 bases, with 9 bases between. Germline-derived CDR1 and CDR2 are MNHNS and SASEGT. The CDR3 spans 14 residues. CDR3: CASSQGPTNEKLFF. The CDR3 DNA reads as TGTGCCAGCAGTCAGGGGCCCACTAATGAAAAACTGTTTTTT.

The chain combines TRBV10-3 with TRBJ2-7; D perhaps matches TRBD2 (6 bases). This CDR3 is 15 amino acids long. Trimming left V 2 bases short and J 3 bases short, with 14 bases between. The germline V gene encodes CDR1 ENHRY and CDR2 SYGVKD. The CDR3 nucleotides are TGTGCCATCAGTGAGGGCCGAGGGAGGAGCTACGAGCAGTACTTC. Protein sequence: CAISEGRGRSYEQYF.

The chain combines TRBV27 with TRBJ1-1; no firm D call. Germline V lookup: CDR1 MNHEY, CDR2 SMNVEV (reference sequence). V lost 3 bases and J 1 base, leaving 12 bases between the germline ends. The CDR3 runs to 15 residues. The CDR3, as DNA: TGTGCCAGCAGTTTCGTCGGGGTAGGGAACACTGAAGCTTTCTTT. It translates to CASSFVGVGNTEAFF.

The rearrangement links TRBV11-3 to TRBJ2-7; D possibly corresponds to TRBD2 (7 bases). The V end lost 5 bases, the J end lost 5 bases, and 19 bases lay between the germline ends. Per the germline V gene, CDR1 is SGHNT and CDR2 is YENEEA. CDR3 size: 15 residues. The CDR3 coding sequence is TGTGCCAGCAGCCCAGGGGACTACATAGGACACGAGCAGTACTTC. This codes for CASSPGDYIGHEQYF.

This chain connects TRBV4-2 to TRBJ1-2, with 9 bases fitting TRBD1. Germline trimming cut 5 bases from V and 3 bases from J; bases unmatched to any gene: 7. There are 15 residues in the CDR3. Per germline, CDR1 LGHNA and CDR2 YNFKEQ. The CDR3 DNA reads TGTGCCAGCAGCTACCTGGACAGGGGAGACTATGGCTACACCTTC. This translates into CASSYLDRGDYGYTF.

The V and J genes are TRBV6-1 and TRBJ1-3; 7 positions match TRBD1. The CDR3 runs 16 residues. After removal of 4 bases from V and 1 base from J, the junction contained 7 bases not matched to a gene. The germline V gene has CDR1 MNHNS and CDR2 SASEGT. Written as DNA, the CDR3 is TGTGCCAGCAGTGGTCGACAGGGTCGGTCTGGAAACACCATATATTTT. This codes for CASSGRQGRSGNTIYF.

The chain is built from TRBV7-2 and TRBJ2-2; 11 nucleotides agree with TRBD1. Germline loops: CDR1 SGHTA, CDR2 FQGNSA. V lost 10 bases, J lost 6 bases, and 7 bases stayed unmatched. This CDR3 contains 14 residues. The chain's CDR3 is CATSDRGRAGELFF. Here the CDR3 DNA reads TGTGCCACCTCGGACAGGGGGCGGGCCGGGGAGCTGTTTTTT.

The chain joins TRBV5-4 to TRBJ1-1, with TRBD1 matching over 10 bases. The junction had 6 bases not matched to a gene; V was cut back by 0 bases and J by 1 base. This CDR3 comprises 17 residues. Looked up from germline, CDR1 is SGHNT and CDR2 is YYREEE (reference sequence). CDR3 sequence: CASSLGQGALGNTEAFF. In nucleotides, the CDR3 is TGTGCCAGCAGCTTGGGACAGGGGGCCTTGGGGAACACTGAAGCTTTCTTT.

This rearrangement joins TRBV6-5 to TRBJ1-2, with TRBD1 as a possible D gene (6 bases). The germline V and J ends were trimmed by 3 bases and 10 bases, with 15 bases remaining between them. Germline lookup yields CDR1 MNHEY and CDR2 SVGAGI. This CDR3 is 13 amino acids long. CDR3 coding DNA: TGTGCCAGCAGTTATGGACAGAAGAAAACCTACACCTTC. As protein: CASSYGQKKTYTF.

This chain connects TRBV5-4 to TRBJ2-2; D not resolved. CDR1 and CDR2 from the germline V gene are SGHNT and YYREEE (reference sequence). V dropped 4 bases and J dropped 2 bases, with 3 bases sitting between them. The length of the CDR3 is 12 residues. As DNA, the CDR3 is TGTGCCAGCAGCACTAACACCGGGGAGCTGTTTTTT. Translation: CASSTNTGELFF.

The CDR3 coding sequence is TGTGCTAGTGGTTTGGTGATAGCGGGGGACACCGGGGAGCTGTTTTTT. This encodes CASGLVIAGDTGELFF. The chain links TRBV12-5 to TRBJ2-2, with TRBD2 matching 9 bases. The CDR3 consists of 16 residues. V shed 0 bases and J 3 bases; nucleotides not matched to a gene: 2. The germline V gene has CDR1 LGHNT and CDR2 FRNRAP.

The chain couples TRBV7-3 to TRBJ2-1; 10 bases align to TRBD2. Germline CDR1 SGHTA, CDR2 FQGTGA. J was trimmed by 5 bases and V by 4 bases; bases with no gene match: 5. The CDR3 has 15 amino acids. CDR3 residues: CASSSSGGAHNEQFF. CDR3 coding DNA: TGTGCCAGCAGCTCGAGCGGGGGGGCTCACAATGAGCAGTTCTTC.

The CDR3 loop reads CASSQRLAGGTDQETQYF. The CDR3 DNA follows: TGTGCCAGCAGCCAAAGACTAGCGGGGGGGACGGACCAAGAGACCCAGTACTTC. The gene calls are TRBV4-2 and TRBJ2-5; 14 bases are a match to TRBD2. The CDR3 is made up of 18 amino acids. Losses at the gene ends were 2 bases for V and 0 bases for J; bases not matched to a gene: 5. Germline loops: CDR1 LGHNA, CDR2 YNFKEQ.

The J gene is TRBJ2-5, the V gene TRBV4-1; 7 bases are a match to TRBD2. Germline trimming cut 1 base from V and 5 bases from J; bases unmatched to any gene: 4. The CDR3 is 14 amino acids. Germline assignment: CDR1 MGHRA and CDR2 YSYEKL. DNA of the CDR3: TGCGCCAGCAGCCAAGTGGGAGGGGCTGAGACCCAGTACTTC. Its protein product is CASSQVGGAETQYF.

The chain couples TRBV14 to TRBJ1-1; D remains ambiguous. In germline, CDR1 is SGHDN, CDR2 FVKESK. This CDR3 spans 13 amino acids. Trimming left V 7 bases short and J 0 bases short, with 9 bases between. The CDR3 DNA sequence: TGTGCCAGCAACCGGGGTATGAACACTGAAGCTTTCTTT. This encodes CASNRGMNTEAFF. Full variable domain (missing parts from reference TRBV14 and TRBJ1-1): EAGVTQFPSHSVIEKGQTVTLRCDPISGHDNLYWYRRVMGKEIKFLLHFVKESKQDESGMPNNRFLAERTGGTYSTLKVQPAELEDSGVYFCASNRGMNTEAFFGQGTRLTVV.

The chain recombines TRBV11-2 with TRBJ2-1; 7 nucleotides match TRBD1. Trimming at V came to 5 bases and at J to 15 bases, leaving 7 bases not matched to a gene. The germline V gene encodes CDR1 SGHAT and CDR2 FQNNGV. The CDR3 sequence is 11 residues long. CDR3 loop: CASSDDRERFF. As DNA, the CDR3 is TGTGCCAGCAGCGACGACAGGGAGAGGTTCTTC.

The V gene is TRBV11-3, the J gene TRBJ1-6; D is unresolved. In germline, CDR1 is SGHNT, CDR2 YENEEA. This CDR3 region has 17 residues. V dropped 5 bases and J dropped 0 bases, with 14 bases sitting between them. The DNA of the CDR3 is TGTGCCAGCAGCCCACGTTCACTCGGCTCCTATAATTCACCCCTCCACTTT. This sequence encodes CASSPRSLGSYNSPLHF.

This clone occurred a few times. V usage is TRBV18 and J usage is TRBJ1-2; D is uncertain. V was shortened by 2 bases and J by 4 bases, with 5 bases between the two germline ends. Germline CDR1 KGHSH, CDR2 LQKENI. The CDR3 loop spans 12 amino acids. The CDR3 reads CASSPESYGYTF. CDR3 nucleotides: TGTGCCAGCTCACCAGAGAGCTATGGCTACACCTTC.

CDR3 in amino acids: CASSEEGGQWTEAFF. DNA for the CDR3: TGTGCCAGCAGTGAAGAGGGAGGTCAGTGGACTGAAGCTTTCTTT. V and J are TRBV25-1 and TRBJ1-1; D not certain. Germline V gene lookup returns CDR1 MGHDK and CDR2 SYGVNS. With 2 bases removed from V and 5 bases from J, the gap between germline ends came to 15 bases. The CDR3 has 15 amino acids.

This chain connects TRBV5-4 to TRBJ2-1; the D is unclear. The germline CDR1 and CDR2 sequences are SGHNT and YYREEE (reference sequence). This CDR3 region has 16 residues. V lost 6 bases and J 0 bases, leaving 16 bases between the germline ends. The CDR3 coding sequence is TGTGCCAGCAACCCGGCTACTACAAGCTCCTACAATGAGCAGTTCTTC. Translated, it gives CASNPATTSSYNEQFF.

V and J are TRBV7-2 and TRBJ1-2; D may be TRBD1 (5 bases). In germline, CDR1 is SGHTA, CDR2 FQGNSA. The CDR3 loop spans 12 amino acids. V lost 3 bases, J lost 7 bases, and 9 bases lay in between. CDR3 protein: CASSFRGFGYTF. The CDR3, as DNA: TGTGCCAGCAGCTTTAGGGGCTTTGGCTACACCTTC. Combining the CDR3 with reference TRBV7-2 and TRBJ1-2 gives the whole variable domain GAGVSQSPSNKVTEKGKDVELRCDPISGHTALYWYRQSLGQGLEFLIYFQGNSAPDKSGLPSDRFSAERTGGSVSTLTIQRTQQEDSAVYLCASSFRGFGYTFGSGTRLTVV.

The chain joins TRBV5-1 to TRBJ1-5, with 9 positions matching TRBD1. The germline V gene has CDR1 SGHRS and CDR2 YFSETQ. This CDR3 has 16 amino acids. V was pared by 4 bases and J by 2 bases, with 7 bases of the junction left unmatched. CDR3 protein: CASSTGDRVGNQPQHF. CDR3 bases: TGCGCCAGCAGCACGGGGGACAGGGTTGGCAATCAGCCCCAGCATTTT. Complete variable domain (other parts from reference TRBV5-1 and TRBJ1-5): KAGVTQTPRYLIKTRGQQVTLSCSPISGHRSVSWYQQTPGQGLQFLFEYFSETQRNKGNFPGRFSGRQFSNSRSEMNVSTLELGDSALYLCASSTGDRVGNQPQHFGDGTRLSIL.